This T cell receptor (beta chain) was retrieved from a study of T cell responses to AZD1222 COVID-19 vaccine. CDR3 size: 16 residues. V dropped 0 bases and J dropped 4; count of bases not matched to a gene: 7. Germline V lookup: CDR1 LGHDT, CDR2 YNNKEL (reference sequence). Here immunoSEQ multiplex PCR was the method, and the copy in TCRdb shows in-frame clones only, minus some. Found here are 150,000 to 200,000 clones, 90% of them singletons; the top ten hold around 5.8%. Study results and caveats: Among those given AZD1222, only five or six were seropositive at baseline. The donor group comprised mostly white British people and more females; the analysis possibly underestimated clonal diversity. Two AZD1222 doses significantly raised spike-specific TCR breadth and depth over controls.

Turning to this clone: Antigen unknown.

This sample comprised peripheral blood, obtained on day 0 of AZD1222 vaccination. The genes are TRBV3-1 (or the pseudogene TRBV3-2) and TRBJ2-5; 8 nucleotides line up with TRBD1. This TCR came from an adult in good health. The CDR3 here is CASSQELRTGRETQYF. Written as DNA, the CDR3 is TGTGCCAGCAGCCAAGAATTACGGACAGGGCGAGAGACCCAGTACTTC.